The text below deals with one T cell receptor (beta chain). As yet, its antigen is unknown. These data belong to a study of T cells after yellow fever vaccination. Study-level points and caveats: Among primary-vaccination clones, most reappeared after the booster, at almost 98% for CD4 and under 90% for CD8. The study found a weaker secondary response that peaked faster, day 5 versus 15. Contamination by abundant bulk-population clonotypes could be present in FACS-sorted repertoires.

Trimming took 7 bases from V and 6 from J; bases not matched to a gene: 10. The CDR3 covers 14 residues. Germline CDR1 and CDR2: GTSNPN and SVGIG (reference sequence). Production of TCR cDNA was by 5'RACE template switching, which also added a universal primer site and UMIs. MiXCR, run by TCRdb on the 5' RACE reads, gives a single entry per CDR3 protein. The sample holds 300,000 to 450,000 distinct CDR3 sequences; over 5% are singletons and the top ten take approximately 15%. The source is a man younger than 45 who received the YFV17D yellow fever vaccine. The source was PBMCs, collected 5 days after the yellow fever booster vaccination. The V and J genes are TRBV30 and TRBJ1-1; 11 bases line up with TRBD1. CDR3 sequence reads: CAFGQGALFAEAFF. The DNA of the CDR3 is TGTGCCTTCGGACAGGGGGCATTGTTCGCTGAAGCTTTCTTT. Full variable domain (outside the CDR3, taken from reference TRBV30 and TRBJ1-1): SQTIHQWPATLVQPVGSPLSLECTVEGTSNPNLYWYRQAAGRGLQLLFYSVGIGQISSEVPQNLSASRPQDRQFILSSKKLLLSDSGFYLCAFGQGALFAEAFFGQGTRLTVV.